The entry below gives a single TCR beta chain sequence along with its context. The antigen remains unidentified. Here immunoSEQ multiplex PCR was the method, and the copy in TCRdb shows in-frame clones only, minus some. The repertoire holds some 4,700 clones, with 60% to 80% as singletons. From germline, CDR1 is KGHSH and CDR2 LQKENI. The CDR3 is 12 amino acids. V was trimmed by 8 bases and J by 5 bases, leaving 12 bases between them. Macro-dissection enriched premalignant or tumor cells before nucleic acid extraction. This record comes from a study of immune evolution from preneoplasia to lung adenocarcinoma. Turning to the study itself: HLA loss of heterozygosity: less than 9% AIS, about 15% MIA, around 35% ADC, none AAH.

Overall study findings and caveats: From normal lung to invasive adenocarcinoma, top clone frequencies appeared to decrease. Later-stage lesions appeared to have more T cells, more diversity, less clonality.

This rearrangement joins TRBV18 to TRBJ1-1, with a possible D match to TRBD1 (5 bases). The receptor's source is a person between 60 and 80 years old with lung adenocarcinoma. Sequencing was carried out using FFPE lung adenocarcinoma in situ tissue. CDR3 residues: CASGRGGTEAFF. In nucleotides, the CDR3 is TGTGCCAGCGGGAGGGGTGGGACTGAAGCTTTCTTT.